This T cell receptor beta chain was sequenced for a study of blood T cell repertoires in COVID-19 (dated by TCRdb to about 2020). Notes on the research overall: Samples from collaborators originated in the United States, Italy and Spain and spanned both the acute and convalescent phases of COVID-19. The prospective study material was composed of cDNA or gDNA derived from T cells, B-cell-depleted T cells, or PBMCs. Samples came from the ongoing ImmuneRACE study (first 160 participants) plus 1,254 subjects from 6 global collaborators. The dataset comprised deeply sampled blood TCRbeta repertoires from subjects exposed to, actively infected with, or recovered from COVID-19. Where HLA class I and class II types were available, the types were taken from metadata supplied by the sample provider, not from assay-based typing. The repertoires were released in a freely available public database intended as a resource for research on the immune response to SARS-CoV-2. The sample metadata nearly always contained a de-identified subject ID, COVID-19 status, age in years and sex.

From its cysteine to its phenylalanine, the CDR3 spans 15 amino acids. Of the read, only the CDR3 DNA is kept; its 45 bases are in frame from base 1. The junction shows trimming of 0 bases on V and 1 base on J, plus 8 bases between the germline ends. CDR1 and CDR2, per the germline V gene, are MGHRA and YSYEKL. What the research found in general, with its limitations: Clinical and demographic metadata were provided uncurated, with the amount varying by source and participant.

TCRbeta CDR3 regions were amplified from genomic DNA by means of the immunoSEQ Assay, a bias-controlled multiplex PCR. The paper's data handling went like this. The number of nucleated cells in each sample was estimated from the amplification of reference gene primers within the assay. To quantify the absolute abundance of each unique TCRbeta CDR3 rearrangement, sequence reads were collapsed and filtered. For each sample, productive Simpson clonality was calculated as the square root of Simpson's diversity index over productive rearrangements. Entries here come from immuneACCESS through TCRdb and include only in-frame sequences with V and J called. Some clones fail to appear in such tables; in the studies checked, an unresolved V gene covers under half of the shortfall, and the cause of the remainder is unknown. That table is the source of V, J and clone size, and D and trimming were worked out from the DNA. This sample comprises about 110,000 clones, about 85% of them detected only once. Of the sample, roughly 3.5% falls within the top ten clones.

On this clone itself: Which antigen it targets is not known. Per-base qualities were not stored, and no clone one base away is much larger.

Whole blood was collected in K2EDTA tubes by collaborating institutions according to the institutions' own protocols. For TCRbeta analysis, collaborator samples were shipped as frozen whole blood, as isolated PBMCs, or as DNA extracted from either sample type. The TCR comes from a middle-aged man with acute or convalescent COVID-19. Material for sequencing was peripheral blood. The rearranged segments are TRBV4-1 and TRBJ2-3; a weak D assignment points to TRBD2 (6 bases agree). The nucleotides are TGCGCCAGCAGCCAAGATGGGACTCGCACAGATACGCAGTATTTT. This gives the protein CASSQDGTRTDTQYF.